Given below is one TCR beta chain in context. The CDR3 totals 15 residues. Trimming pared 5 bases from V and 6 bases from J, leaving 17 bases between. This entry comes from a study of blood T cell repertoires in COVID-19. Study overall: Spain, Italy and the United States supplied samples that represented acute and convalescent COVID-19.

Assay used: immunoSEQ multiplex PCR; TCRdb lists only in-frame clones, some missing. Seen here are hundreds of thousands of clones, roughly nine tenths observed once, and the top ten hold roughly 1%. What was sequenced was PBMCs or T cells enriched from blood (not recorded which). The TCR sequence derives from a man younger than 35 who had recovered from COVID-19. The chain combines TRBV5-3 with TRBJ2-2; D not certain. TRBV5-3 is sorted into the ORF group, with uncertain function. The CDR3 region is CARRSLKRWSGELFF. CDR3 DNA sequence: TGTGCCAGAAGATCCCTCAAGAGGTGGTCCGGGGAGCTGTTTTTT.